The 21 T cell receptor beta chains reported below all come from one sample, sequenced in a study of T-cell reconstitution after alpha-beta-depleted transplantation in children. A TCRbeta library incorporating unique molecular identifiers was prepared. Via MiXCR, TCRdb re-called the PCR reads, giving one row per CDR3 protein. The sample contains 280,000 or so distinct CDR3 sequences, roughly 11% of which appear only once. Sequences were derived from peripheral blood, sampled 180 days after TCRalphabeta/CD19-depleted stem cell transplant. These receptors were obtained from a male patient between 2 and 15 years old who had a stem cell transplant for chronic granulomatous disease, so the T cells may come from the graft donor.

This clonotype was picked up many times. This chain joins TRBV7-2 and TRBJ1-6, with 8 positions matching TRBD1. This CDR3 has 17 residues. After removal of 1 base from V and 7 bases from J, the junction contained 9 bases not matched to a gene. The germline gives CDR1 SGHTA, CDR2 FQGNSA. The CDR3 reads CASSLGQGALGNSPLHF. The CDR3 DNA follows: TGTGCCAGCAGCTTAGGCCAGGGGGCCCTAGGAAATTCACCCCTCCACTTT.

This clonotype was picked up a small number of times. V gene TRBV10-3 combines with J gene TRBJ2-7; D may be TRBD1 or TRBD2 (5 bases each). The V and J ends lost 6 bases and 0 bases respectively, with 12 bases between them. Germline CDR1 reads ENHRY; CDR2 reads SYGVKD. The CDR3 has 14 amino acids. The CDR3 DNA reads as TGTGCCATCAGCTCGGGACCGAACTCCTACGAGCAGTACTTC. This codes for CAISSGPNSYEQYF.

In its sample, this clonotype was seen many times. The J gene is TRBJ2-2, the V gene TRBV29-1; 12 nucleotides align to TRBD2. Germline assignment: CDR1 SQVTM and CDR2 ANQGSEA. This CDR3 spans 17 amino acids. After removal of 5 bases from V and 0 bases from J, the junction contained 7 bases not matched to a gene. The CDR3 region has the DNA TGCAGCGTTCAGGGACTAGCGGGCGACGCGAACACCGGGGAGCTGTTTTTT. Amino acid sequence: CSVQGLAGDANTGELFF.

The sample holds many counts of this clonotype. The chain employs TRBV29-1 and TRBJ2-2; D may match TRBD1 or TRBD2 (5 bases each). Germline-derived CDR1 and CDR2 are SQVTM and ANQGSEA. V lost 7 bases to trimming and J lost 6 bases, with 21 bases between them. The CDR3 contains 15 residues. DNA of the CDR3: TGCAGCGCGGGGCCGAGGCTCACGACGCCCGGGGAGCTGTTTTTT. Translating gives CSAGPRLTTPGELFF.

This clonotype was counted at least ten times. Here the CDR3 reads CASSSAGTGTPLHF. The CDR3 DNA follows: TGTGCCAGCAGCTCCGCCGGGACAGGGACACCCCTCCACTTT. J is TRBJ1-6 and V is TRBV7-3, with 9 bases lining up with TRBD1. Trimming removed 4 bases from V and 11 bases from J; junction bases left unmatched: 6. The CDR3 runs to 14 residues. Germline CDR1 reads SGHTA; CDR2 reads FQGTGA.

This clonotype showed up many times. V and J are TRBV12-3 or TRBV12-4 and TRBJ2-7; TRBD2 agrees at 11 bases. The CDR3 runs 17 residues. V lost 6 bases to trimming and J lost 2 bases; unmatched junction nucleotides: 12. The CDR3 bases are TGTGCCAGCAGCCCCTCGGGTAGCGGGAGGGCAGCCTACGAGCAGTACTTC. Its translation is CASSPSGSGRAAYEQYF.

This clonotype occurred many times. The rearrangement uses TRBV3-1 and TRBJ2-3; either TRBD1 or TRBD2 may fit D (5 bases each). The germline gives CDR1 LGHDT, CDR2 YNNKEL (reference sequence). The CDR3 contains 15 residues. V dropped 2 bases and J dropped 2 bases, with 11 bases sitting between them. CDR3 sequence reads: CASSQSGTLTDTQYF. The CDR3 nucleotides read TGTGCCAGCAGCCAATCAGGGACCCTCACAGATACGCAGTATTTT.

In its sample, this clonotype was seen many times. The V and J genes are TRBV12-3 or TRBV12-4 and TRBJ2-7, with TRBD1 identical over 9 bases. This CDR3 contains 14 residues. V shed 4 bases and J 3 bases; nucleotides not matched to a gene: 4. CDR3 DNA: TGTGCCAGCAGTTCCGGGACAGGGCTCTACGAGCAGTACTTC. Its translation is CASSSGTGLYEQYF.

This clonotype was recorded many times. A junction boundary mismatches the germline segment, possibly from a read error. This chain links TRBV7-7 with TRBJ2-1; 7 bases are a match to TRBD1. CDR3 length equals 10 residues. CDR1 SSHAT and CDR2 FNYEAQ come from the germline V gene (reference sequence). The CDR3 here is CASRQRGQDF. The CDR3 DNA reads TGTGCTAGCAGACAAAGAGGACAGGACTTC.

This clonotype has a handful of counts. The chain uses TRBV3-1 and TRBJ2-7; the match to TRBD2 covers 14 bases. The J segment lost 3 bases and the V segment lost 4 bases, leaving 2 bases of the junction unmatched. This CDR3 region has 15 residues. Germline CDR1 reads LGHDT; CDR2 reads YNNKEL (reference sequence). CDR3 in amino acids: CASSRTSGGRYEQYF. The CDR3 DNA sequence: TGTGCCAGCAGCCGGACTAGCGGGGGGCGCTACGAGCAGTACTTC.

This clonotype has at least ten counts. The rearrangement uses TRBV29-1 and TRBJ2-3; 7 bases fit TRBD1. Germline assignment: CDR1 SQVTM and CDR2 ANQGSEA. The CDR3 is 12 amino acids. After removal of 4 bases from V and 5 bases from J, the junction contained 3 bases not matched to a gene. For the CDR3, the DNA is TGCAGCGTTGCGACAGGGATAGATACGCAGTATTTT. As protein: CSVATGIDTQYF.

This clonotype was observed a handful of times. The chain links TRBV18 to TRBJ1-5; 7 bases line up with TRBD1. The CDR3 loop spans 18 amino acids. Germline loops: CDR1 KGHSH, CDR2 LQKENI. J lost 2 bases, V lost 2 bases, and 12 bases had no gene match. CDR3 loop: CASSPSGGNGFGNQPQHF. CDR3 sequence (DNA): TGTGCCAGCTCACCATCAGGGGGAAACGGGTTTGGCAATCAGCCCCAGCATTTT.

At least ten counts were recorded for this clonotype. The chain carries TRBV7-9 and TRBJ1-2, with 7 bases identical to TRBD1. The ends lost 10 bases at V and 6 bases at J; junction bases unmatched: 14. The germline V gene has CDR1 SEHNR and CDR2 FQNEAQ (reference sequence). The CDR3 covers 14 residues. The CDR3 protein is CAIVWSGQQNGYTF. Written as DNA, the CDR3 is TGTGCCATCGTGTGGTCGGGACAGCAAAATGGCTACACCTTC. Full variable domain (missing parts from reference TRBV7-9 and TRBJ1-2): DTGVSQNPRHKITKRGQNVTFRCDPISEHNRLYWYRQTLGQGPEFLTYFQNEAQLEKSRLLSDRFSAERPKGSFSTLEIQRTEQGDSAMYLCAIVWSGQQNGYTFGSGTRLTVV.

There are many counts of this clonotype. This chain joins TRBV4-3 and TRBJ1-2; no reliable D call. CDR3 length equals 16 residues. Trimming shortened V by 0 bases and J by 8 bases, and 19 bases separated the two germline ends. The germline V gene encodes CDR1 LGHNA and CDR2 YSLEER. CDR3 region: CASSQEWLEDPRGYTF. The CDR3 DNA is TGCGCCAGCAGCCAAGAGTGGTTGGAGGACCCCAGGGGCTACACCTTC.

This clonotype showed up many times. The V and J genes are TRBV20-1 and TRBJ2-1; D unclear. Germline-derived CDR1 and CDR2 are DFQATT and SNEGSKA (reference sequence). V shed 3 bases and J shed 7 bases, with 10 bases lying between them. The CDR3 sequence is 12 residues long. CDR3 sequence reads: CSASVEWNEQFF. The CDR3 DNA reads TGCAGTGCTAGCGTAGAATGGAATGAGCAGTTCTTC.

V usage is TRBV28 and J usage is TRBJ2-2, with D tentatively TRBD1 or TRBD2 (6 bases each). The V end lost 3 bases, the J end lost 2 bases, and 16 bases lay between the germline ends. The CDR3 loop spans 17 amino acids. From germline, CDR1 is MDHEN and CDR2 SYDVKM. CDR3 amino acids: CASSLKGVTRNTGELFF. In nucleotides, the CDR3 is TGTGCCAGCAGTTTGAAGGGGGTGACTAGAAACACCGGGGAGCTGTTTTTT.

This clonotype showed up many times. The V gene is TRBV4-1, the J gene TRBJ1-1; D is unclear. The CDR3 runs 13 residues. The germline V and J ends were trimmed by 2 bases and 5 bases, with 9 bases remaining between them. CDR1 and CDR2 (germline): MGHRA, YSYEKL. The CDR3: CASSQIRGTEAFF. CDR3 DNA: TGCGCCAGCAGCCAAATTAGAGGGACTGAAGCTTTCTTT.

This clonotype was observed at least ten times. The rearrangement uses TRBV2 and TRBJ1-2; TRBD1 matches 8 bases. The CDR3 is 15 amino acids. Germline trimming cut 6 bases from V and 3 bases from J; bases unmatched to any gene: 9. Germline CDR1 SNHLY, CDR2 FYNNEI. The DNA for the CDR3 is TGTGCCAGCAGAAGAACAGGGGGAGGCCACTATGGCTACACCTTC. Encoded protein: CASRRTGGGHYGYTF.

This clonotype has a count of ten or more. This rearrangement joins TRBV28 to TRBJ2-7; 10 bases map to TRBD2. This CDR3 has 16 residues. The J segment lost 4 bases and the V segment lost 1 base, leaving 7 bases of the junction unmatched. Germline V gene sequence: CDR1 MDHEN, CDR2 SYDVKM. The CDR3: CASSLSGLAVVYEQYF. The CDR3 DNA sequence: TGTGCCAGCAGTTTATCCGGACTAGCGGTGGTTTACGAGCAGTACTTC. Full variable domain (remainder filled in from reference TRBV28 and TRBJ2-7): DVKVTQSSRYLVKRTGEKVFLECVQDMDHENMFWYRQDPGLGLRLIYFSYDVKMKEKGDIPEGYSVSREKKERFSLILESASTNQTSMYLCASSLSGLAVVYEQYFGPGTRLTVT.

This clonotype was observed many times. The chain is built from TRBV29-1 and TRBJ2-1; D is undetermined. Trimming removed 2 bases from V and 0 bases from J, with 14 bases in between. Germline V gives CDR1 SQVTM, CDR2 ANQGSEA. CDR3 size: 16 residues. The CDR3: CSVEKSGQVSYNEQFF. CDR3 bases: TGCAGCGTTGAAAAATCCGGCCAGGTCTCCTACAATGAGCAGTTCTTC.

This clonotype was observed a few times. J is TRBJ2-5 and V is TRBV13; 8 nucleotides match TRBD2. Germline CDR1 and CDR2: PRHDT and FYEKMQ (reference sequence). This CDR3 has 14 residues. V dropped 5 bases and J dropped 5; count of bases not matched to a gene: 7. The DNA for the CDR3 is TGTGCCAGCAGCCGTTGGGCTAGCGGGGAGACCCAGTACTTC. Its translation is CASSRWASGETQYF.